This T cell receptor beta chain was sequenced for a study of CXCR3-negative and CXCR3-positive naive CD8 T cells. The CDR3 is made up of 16 amino acids. CDR1 and CDR2 from the germline V gene are SGHTA and FQGNSA. 5' RACE with UMI labels generated the TRB cDNA libraries. After re-calling the 5' RACE reads, TCRdb lists one entry per CDR3 protein, DNA absent. Its listing shows under 75,000 distinct CDR3 sequences. The sequencing sample was made of naive CXCR3- CD8+ T cells from blood. Subset noted: CD45RO-CCR7+CD27+CD95- naive CD8+ T cells lacking CXCR3 (TNR3-). The source of this sequence is a human donor in good health. Some clones in this sample may be carry-over from other donors' samples. The gene calls are TRBV7-2 and TRBJ2-7; there is no DNA to check the TCRdb D call of TRBD2. The CDR3 region is CASSLGLAGEVYEQYF.